Shown below are 10 T cell receptor beta chains from a single sample sequenced in a study of control samples from healthy donors and cancer patients (dated by TCRdb to between 2020 and 2021). Libraries were constructed by the immunoSEQ multiplex PCR assay. TCRdb's version of the immuneACCESS table is confined to in-frame rearrangements and falls short of the full clone set. An unresolved V gene accounts for under half of the shortfall where checked; the remainder is of unknown origin. This sample holds more than 95,000 clones; roughly 93% were observed only once. The top ten constitute over 2.5% of the sample. The sequenced sample was blood. The receptors stem from a man aged 25-45 years in good health.

Points on this clone: Other DNA sequences from this sample encode an identical CDR3 as well. The gene calls are TRBV2 and TRBJ1-2; 9 nucleotides line up with TRBD1. The CDR3 sequence is 15 residues long. Germline CDR1 SNHLY, CDR2 FYNNEI. V was pared by 3 bases and J by 7 bases, with 9 bases of the junction left unmatched. The CDR3 loop is CASSDLNRGRGGYTF. The CDR3 DNA reads as TGTGCCAGCAGTGATTTGAACAGGGGGCGGGGTGGCTACACCTTC.

V usage is TRBV27 and J usage is TRBJ1-1; a possible D gene is TRBD1 (6 bases). This CDR3 region has 13 residues. Germline V gene data show CDR1 as MNHEY and CDR2 as SMNVEV (reference sequence). With 3 bases removed from V and 11 bases from J, the gap between germline ends came to 16 bases. The CDR3 region is CASSFGRDTGAFF. DNA for the CDR3: TGTGCCAGCAGTTTTGGACGCGATACAGGGGCTTTCTTT.

This clone occurred a few times. V usage is TRBV10-2 and J usage is TRBJ2-7; possibly TRBD2 for D (5 bases). The CDR3 length is 14 residues. CDR1 and CDR2 (germline): WSHSY, SAAADI. V was clipped by 0 bases and J by 3 bases, with 9 bases between them. CDR3 residues: CASSESLAGYEQYV. CDR3 coding DNA: TGCGCCAGCAGTGAGTCTCTAGCTGGCTACGAGCAGTACGTC.

The chain links TRBV28 to TRBJ1-3, with D unresolved. This CDR3 is 14 amino acids long. Trimming stripped 2 bases from V and 0 bases from J, with 5 bases between. In germline, CDR1 is MDHEN, CDR2 SYDVKM. This CDR3 is CASSLGSSGNTIYF. The CDR3 bases are TGTGCCAGCAGTTTAGGTTCCTCTGGAAACACCATATATTTT.

V is TRBV11-2 and J is TRBJ1-2, with a possible D match to TRBD1 (5 bases). V gave up 2 bases and J gave up 3 bases, with 13 bases separating them. CDR1 SGHAT and CDR2 FQNNGV come from the germline V gene. The CDR3 has 15 residues. The CDR3 DNA reads TGTGCCAGCAGCTTACAAGACCAGGGTTACTATGGCTACACCTTC. Its protein is CASSLQDQGYYGYTF.

This clone was observed once. The rearrangement links TRBV11-2 to TRBJ1-2; D might be TRBD1 (5 bases). CDR3 size: 12 residues. Per the germline V gene, CDR1 is SGHAT and CDR2 is FQNNGV. V lost 5 bases to trimming and J lost 7 bases, with 11 bases between them. The CDR3 DNA reads TGTGCCAGCAGCCTGACAGTCGCTGGCTACACCTTC. This encodes CASSLTVAGYTF.

The chain uses TRBV5-1 and TRBJ1-2; D remains unclear. Germline CDR1 reads SGHRS; CDR2 reads YFSETQ. The CDR3 is 11 residues long. V lost 3 bases and J 7 bases, leaving 7 bases between the germline ends. CDR3 in DNA: TGCGCCAGCAGCTATTCCGGTGGCTACACCTTC. It yields the protein CASSYSGGYTF.

DNA of the CDR3: TGTGCCAGCTCACCGCCCGGGGTAGGCACTGAAGCTTTCTTT. Its translation is CASSPPGVGTEAFF. This chain uses TRBV18 with TRBJ1-1; unclear D gene. Trimming pared 3 bases from V and 4 bases from J, leaving 12 bases between. The CDR3 spans 14 residues. The germline V gene has CDR1 KGHSH and CDR2 LQKENI.

The J gene is TRBJ1-1, the V gene TRBV7-9; TRBD1 matches at 8 bases. Germline loops: CDR1 SEHNR, CDR2 FQNEAQ (reference sequence). This CDR3 is built from 16 residues. V lost 3 bases, J lost 3 bases, and 9 bases stayed unmatched. The CDR3 loop reads CASSFPTSTGDTEAFF. CDR3 bases: TGTGCCAGCAGCTTCCCGACCTCGACAGGGGACACTGAAGCTTTCTTT.

This sequence joins TRBV9 and TRBJ2-1; TRBD2 aligns across 8 bases. Germline V gene lookup returns CDR1 SGDLS and CDR2 YYNGEE. The CDR3 sequence is 18 residues long. After removal of 4 bases from V and 7 bases from J, the junction contained 19 bases not matched to a gene. CDR3 residues: CASSRGGCAGGAFNEQFF. The CDR3, as DNA: TGTGCCAGCAGCCGCGGGGGGTGCGCCGGGGGAGCCTTTAATGAGCAGTTCTTC.